This TCR beta chain came from a study of cytomegalovirus exposure and HLA in healthy donors. Study-level findings and limits: Among TCR sequences, most were rare, though some public TCRs appeared in many donors. Specific recognition of CMV antigens was confirmed in vitro for a few chains (all CMV-associated).

The CDR3 is 15 amino acids. Trimming removed 0 bases from V and 0 bases from J, with 8 bases in between. The V gene's germline CDR1 is MNHEY and CDR2 SMNVEV (reference sequence). In the case of this clone: Its antigen remains unidentified.

The table came from immunoSEQ multiplex PCR; TCRdb's copy has only in-frame clones and leaves some out. This repertoire shows 130,000 to 150,000 clones, almost 90% found once; its top ten account for 7.5% to 8.5%. This clonotype originated in a young woman in good health and CMV-seropositive. The sample comprised PBMCs. This chain connects TRBV27 to TRBJ1-1, with D tentatively TRBD1 (6 bases). In DNA form, the CDR3 reads TGTGCCAGCAGTTTATCCACAGGGCTGAACACTGAAGCTTTCTTT. Its translation: CASSLSTGLNTEAFF.